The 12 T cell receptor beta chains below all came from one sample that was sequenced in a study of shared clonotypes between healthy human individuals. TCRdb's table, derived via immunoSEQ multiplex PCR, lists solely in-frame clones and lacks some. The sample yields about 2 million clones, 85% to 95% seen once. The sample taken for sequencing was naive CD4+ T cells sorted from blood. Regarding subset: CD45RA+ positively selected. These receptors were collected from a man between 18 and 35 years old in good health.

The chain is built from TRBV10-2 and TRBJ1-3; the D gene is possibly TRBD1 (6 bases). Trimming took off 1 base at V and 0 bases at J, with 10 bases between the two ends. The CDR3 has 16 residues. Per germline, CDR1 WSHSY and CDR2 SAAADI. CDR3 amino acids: CASSEWTANSGNTIYF. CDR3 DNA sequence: TGCGCCAGCAGTGAGTGGACAGCAAACTCTGGAAACACCATATATTTT.

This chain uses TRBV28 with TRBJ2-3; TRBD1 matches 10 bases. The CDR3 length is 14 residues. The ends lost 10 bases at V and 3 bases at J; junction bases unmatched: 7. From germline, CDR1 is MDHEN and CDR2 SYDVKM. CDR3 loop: CATQTGGLTDTQYF. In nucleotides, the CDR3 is TGTGCCACCCAGACAGGGGGCTTGACAGATACGCAGTATTTT.

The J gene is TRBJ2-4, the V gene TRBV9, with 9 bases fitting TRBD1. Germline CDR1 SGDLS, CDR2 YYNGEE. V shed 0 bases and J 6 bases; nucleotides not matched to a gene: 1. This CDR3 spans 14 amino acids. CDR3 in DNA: TGTGCCAGCAGCGTAGAGGGACAGGGAAACATTCAGTACTTC. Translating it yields CASSVEGQGNIQYF.

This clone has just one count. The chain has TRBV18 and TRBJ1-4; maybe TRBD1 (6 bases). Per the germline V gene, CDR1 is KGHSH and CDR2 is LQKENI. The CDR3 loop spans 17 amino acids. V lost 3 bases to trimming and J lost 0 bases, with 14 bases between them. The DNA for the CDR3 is TGTGCCAGCTCACCTAAGACAGGAAGTGCAACTAATGAAAAACTGTTTTTT. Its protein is CASSPKTGSATNEKLFF. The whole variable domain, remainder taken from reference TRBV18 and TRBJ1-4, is NAGVMQNPRHLVRRRGQEARLRCSPMKGHSHVYWYRQLPEEGLKFMVYLQKENIIDESGMPKERFSAEFPKEGPSILRIQQVVRGDSAAYFCASSPKTGSATNEKLFFGSGTQLSVL.

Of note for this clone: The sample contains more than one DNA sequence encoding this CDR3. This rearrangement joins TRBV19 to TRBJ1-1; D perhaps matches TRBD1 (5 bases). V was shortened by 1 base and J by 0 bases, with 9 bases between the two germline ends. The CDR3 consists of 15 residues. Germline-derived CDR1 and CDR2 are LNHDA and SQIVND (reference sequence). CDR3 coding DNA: TGTGCCAGTAGTATAGCGGGGACGGTGAACACTGAAGCTTTCTTT. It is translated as CASSIAGTVNTEAFF. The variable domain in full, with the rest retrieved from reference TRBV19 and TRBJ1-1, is DGGITQSPKYLFRKEGQNVTLSCEQNLNHDAMYWYRQDPGQGLRLIYYSQIVNDFQKGDIAEGYSVSREKKESFPLTVTSAQKNPTAFYLCASSIAGTVNTEAFFGQGTRLTVV.

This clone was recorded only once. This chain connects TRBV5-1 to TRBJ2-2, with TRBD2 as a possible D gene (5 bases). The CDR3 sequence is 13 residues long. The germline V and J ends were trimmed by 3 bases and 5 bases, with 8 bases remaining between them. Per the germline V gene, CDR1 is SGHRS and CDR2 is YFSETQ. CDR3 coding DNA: TGCGCCAGCAGCTGGGGAGTAACCGGGGAGCTGTTTTTT. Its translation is CASSWGVTGELFF. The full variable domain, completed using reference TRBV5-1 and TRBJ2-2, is KAGVTQTPRYLIKTRGQQVTLSCSPISGHRSVSWYQQTPGQGLQFLFEYFSETQRNKGNFPGRFSGRQFSNSRSEMNVSTLELGDSALYLCASSWGVTGELFFGEGSRLTVL.

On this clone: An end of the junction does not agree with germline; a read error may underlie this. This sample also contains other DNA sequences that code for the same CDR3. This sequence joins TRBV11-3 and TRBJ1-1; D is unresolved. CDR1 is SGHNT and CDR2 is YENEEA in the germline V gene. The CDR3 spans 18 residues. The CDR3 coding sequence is TGTGCCAGCAGCGGCATAGACACGCAAGGGTTTATGAACACTGAAGCTTTCTTC. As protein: CASSGIDTQGFMNTEAFF.

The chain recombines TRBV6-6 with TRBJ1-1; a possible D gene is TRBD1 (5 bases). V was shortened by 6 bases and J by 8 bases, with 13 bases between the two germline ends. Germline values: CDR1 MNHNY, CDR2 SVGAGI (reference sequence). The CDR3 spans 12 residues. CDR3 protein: CASRSTGTEAFF. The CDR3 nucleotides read TGTGCCAGCAGGTCAACAGGAACCGAAGCTTTCTTT.

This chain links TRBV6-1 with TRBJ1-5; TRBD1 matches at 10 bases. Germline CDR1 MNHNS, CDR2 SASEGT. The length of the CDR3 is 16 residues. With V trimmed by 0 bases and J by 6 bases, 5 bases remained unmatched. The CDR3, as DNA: TGTGCCAGCAGTGAAGCGGGACAGGGGTACGGTCAGCCCCAGCATTTT. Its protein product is CASSEAGQGYGQPQHF.

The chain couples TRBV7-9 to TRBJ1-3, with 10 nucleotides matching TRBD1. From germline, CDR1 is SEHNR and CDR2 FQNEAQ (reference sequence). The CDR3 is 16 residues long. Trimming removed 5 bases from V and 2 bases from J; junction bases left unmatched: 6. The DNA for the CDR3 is TGTGCCAGCAGCCCTCGGACAGGGGGAGCTGGAAACACCATATATTTT. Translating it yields CASSPRTGGAGNTIYF.

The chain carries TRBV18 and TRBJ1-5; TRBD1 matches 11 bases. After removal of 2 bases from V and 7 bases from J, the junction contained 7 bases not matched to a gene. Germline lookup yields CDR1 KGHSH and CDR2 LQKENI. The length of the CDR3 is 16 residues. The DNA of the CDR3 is TGTGCCAGCTCACCAATGTCGGGACAGGGGGTACAGCCCCAGCATTTT. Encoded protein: CASSPMSGQGVQPQHF.

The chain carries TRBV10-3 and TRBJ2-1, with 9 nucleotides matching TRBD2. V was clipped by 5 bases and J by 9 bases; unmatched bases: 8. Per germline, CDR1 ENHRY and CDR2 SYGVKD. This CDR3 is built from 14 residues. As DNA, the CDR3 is TGTGCCATCAGTTTAGCGGGAGAAGGGACTGAGCAGTTCTTC. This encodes CAISLAGEGTEQFF.